A single sample gave rise to the 22 T cell receptor beta chains below, sequenced in a study of T cell responses to AZD1222 COVID-19 vaccine. The assay was immunoSEQ multiplex PCR, and TCRdb's table has in-frame clones only and misses some. The sample has some 190,000 clones, less than 95% seen once. The source material was peripheral blood, sampled 28 days after the second dose of the MenACWY control vaccine. These receptors came from an adult who received the MenACWY meningococcal vaccine as a control.

The V and J genes are TRBV27 and TRBJ2-3; D is uncertain. Germline values: CDR1 MNHEY, CDR2 SMNVEV (reference sequence). Trimming stripped 3 bases from V and 4 bases from J, with 14 bases between. CDR3 length: 15 amino acids. CDR3 sequence: CASSFSGPGPDTQYF. The DNA of the CDR3 is TGTGCCAGCAGTTTCTCCGGGCCAGGCCCAGATACGCAGTATTTT.

This rearrangement joins TRBV5-6 to TRBJ1-1, with D maybe TRBD1 (5 bases). Trimming shortened V by 0 bases and J by 0 bases, and 9 bases separated the two germline ends. Germline lookup yields CDR1 SGHDT and CDR2 YYEEEE. The CDR3 is made up of 15 amino acids. CDR3 in DNA: TGTGCCAGCAGCTTGGTTCGGGGCATGAACACTGAAGCTTTCTTT. Protein: CASSLVRGMNTEAFF.

The rearrangement joins TRBV28 to TRBJ2-1, with D perhaps being TRBD1 or TRBD2 (5 bases each). This CDR3 comprises 11 residues. V shed 11 bases and J shed 7 bases, with 12 bases lying between them. CDR1 MDHEN and CDR2 SYDVKM come from the germline V gene. CDR3 bases: TGTGCCGGGGGAGCCGGGAATGAGCAGTTCTTC. Translating it yields CAGGAGNEQFF.

The chain uses TRBV4-3 and TRBJ1-2; D might be TRBD1 (5 bases). V shed 0 bases and J shed 0 bases, with 11 bases lying between them. The CDR3 consists of 16 residues. Germline V gene data show CDR1 as LGHNA and CDR2 as YSLEER. DNA for the CDR3: TGCGCCAGCAGCCAAGACTGGGGAGGGGCTAACTATGGCTACACCTTC. Translation: CASSQDWGGANYGYTF.

This chain uses TRBV5-1 with TRBJ2-4, with TRBD2 as a possible D gene (5 bases). This CDR3 is 16 amino acids long. With 4 bases removed from V and 3 bases from J, the gap between germline ends came to 17 bases. Germline CDR1 is SGHRS and CDR2 is YFSETQ. Written as DNA, the CDR3 is TGCGCCAGCAGCCCCGCCCCTGGGAGAGTCAAAAACATTCAGTACTTC. Translating gives CASSPAPGRVKNIQYF. The variable domain in full, completed from reference TRBV5-1 and TRBJ2-4, reads KAGVTQTPRYLIKTRGQQVTLSCSPISGHRSVSWYQQTPGQGLQFLFEYFSETQRNKGNFPGRFSGRQFSNSRSEMNVSTLELGDSALYLCASSPAPGRVKNIQYFGAGTRLSVL.

The CDR3 DNA follows: TGTGCCAGTAGTAGCGGAGGGGGCGGGGAGCTGTTTTTT. Translating it yields CASSSGGGGELFF. The chain has TRBV19 and TRBJ2-2; D might be TRBD1 or TRBD2, each matching 6 bases. The CDR3 covers 13 residues. Trimming pared 4 bases from V and 7 bases from J, leaving 10 bases between. Germline assignment: CDR1 LNHDA and CDR2 SQIVND (reference sequence).

V usage is TRBV4-3 and J usage is TRBJ1-3; maybe TRBD1 (5 bases). This CDR3 has 15 residues. Germline lookup yields CDR1 LGHNA and CDR2 YSLEER. The V gene lost 4 bases and the J gene lost 4 bases, with 14 bases spanning the gap. The CDR3 nucleotides read TGCGCCAGCAGCCCCCCAGGGCGCACCGGAAACACCATATATTTT. Translating it yields CASSPPGRTGNTIYF.

V usage is TRBV9 and J usage is TRBJ2-5; TRBD1 matches at 11 bases. This CDR3 contains 20 residues. With V trimmed by 4 bases and J by 2 bases, 19 bases remained unmatched. Germline V lookup: CDR1 SGDLS, CDR2 YYNGEE. CDR3 amino acids: CASSPGRIGQGALSQETQYF. The CDR3 nucleotides are TGTGCCAGCAGCCCAGGAAGGATTGGACAGGGGGCTCTCTCTCAAGAGACCCAGTACTTC.

CDR3 protein: CASSGGALRGGTEAFF. CDR3 DNA: TGTGCCAGCAGCGGCGGCGCGTTGCGGGGCGGCACTGAAGCTTTCTTT. The V and J genes are TRBV5-4 and TRBJ1-1; D is possibly TRBD1 (5 bases). Germline-derived CDR1 and CDR2 are SGHNT and YYREEE (reference sequence). The CDR3 has 16 amino acids. The ends were cut back, 4 bases at V and 4 bases at J, with 20 bases in the middle.

V usage is TRBV7-3 and J usage is TRBJ2-5; D possibly uses TRBD1 or TRBD2 (6 bases each). V lost 5 bases and J lost 5, with 12 bases in between. There are 13 residues in the CDR3. CDR1 and CDR2 from the germline V gene are SGHTA and FQGTGA. The CDR3 region is CASSPGAEETQYF. As DNA, the CDR3 is TGTGCCAGCAGCCCGGGGGCGGAGGAGACCCAGTACTTC.

V is TRBV5-4 and J is TRBJ2-2; the D call may be TRBD1 or TRBD2 (7 bases each). CDR1 is SGHNT, CDR2 YYREEE, per germline (reference sequence). V was pared by 2 bases and J by 5 bases, with 13 bases between. CDR3 size: 15 residues. In DNA, the CDR3 is TGTGCCAGCAGCTTCGGTCAGGGGGGGACCGGGGAGCTGTTTTTT. The encoded protein is CASSFGQGGTGELFF.

This clone came up once. The chain links TRBV28 to TRBJ2-7, with D uncertain. The germline V gene has CDR1 MDHEN and CDR2 SYDVKM. V was shortened by 5 bases and J by 0 bases, with 17 bases between the two germline ends. The CDR3 length is 16 residues. This chain's CDR3 is CASSPPGSAYSYEQYF. The CDR3 DNA reads TGTGCCAGCAGTCCTCCCGGGTCAGCCTACTCCTACGAGCAGTACTTC. The variable domain in full, with the rest retrieved from reference TRBV28 and TRBJ2-7, is DVKVTQSSRYLVKRTGEKVFLECVQDMDHENMFWYRQDPGLGLRLIYFSYDVKMKEKGDIPEGYSVSREKKERFSLILESASTNQTSMYLCASSPPGSAYSYEQYFGPGTRLTVT.

V and J are TRBV5-6 and TRBJ2-1; 8 bases fit TRBD2. Germline CDR1 reads SGHDT; CDR2 reads YYEEEE. The CDR3 loop spans 14 amino acids. V lost 2 bases and J lost 15; bases outside the gene matches: 13. The CDR3, as DNA: TGTGCCAGCAGCTTTCAGGCCACCCGTACTAGCGGGTTCTTC. This sequence encodes CASSFQATRTSGFF.

This chain connects TRBV2 to TRBJ1-4, with TRBD1 as a possible D gene (6 bases). This CDR3 spans 14 amino acids. Per germline, CDR1 SNHLY and CDR2 FYNNEI. The V gene lost 6 bases and the J gene lost 4 bases, with 12 bases spanning the gap. The CDR3 DNA follows: TGTGCCAGCAGCGTACAGGGAGATAATGAAAAACTGTTTTTT. As protein: CASSVQGDNEKLFF.

The genes are TRBV30 and TRBJ2-1, with 7 bases aligning to TRBD2. Germline CDR1 reads GTSNPN; CDR2 reads SVGIG (reference sequence). This CDR3 is built from 12 residues. V was pared by 5 bases and J by 6 bases, with 4 bases of the junction left unmatched. The CDR3 protein is CAWWRESNEQFF. CDR3 DNA sequence: TGTGCCTGGTGGCGGGAGAGCAATGAGCAGTTCTTC.

V gene TRBV5-5 combines with J gene TRBJ1-6; 7 bases align to TRBD1. Germline CDR1 SGHKS, CDR2 YYEKEE (reference sequence). J lost 9 bases, V lost 4 bases, and 4 bases had no gene match. The CDR3 has 13 residues. Written as DNA, the CDR3 is TGTGCCAGCAGCCCAACAGGGGTTTCACCCCTCCACTTT. Protein product: CASSPTGVSPLHF.

The chain is built from TRBV3-1 (or the pseudogene TRBV3-2) and TRBJ1-2; 9 bases are a match to TRBD1. CDR1 is LGHDT and CDR2 is YNNKEL in the germline V gene (reference sequence). V lost 2 bases, J lost 6 bases, and 7 bases stayed unmatched. This CDR3 region has 15 residues. CDR3 bases: TGTGCCAGCAGCCAAAATTCCGGGACAGGGAATGGCTACACCTTC. Its protein is CASSQNSGTGNGYTF.

This clone was observed once. The chain couples TRBV12-3 or TRBV12-4 to TRBJ1-1, with D hard to call. This CDR3 has 13 amino acids. Trimming stripped 3 bases from V and 3 bases from J, with 8 bases between. The CDR3 bases are TGTGCCAGCAGTTTTCACCCTGACACTGAAGCTTTCTTT. It translates to CASSFHPDTEAFF.

The V gene is TRBV6-5, the J gene TRBJ1-2, with D maybe TRBD1 (5 bases). The V end lost 7 bases, the J end lost 5 bases, and 14 bases lay between the germline ends. The CDR3 spans 13 residues. CDR1 is MNHEY, CDR2 SVGAGI, per germline. The CDR3 DNA is TGTGCCAGCACCCTTACCCCAGGGTATGGCTACACCTTC. It is translated as CASTLTPGYGYTF.

This clone was seen more than once but under ten times. The rearrangement links TRBV29-1 to TRBJ1-2, with no clear D. There are 12 residues in the CDR3. V lost 1 base, J lost 6 bases, and 9 bases lay in between. Germline assignment: CDR1 SQVTM and CDR2 ANQGSEA. The CDR3: CSVEGPGNGYTF. The CDR3 nucleotides read TGCAGCGTTGAAGGGCCCGGGAATGGCTACACCTTC.

The chain employs TRBV25-1 and TRBJ2-7; D gene ambiguous. From germline, CDR1 is MGHDK and CDR2 SYGVNS. There are 14 residues in the CDR3. V was shortened by 1 base and J by 6 bases, with 13 bases between the two germline ends. The CDR3 sequence is CASSESLEPAEQYF. CDR3 DNA: TGTGCCAGCAGTGAATCCTTAGAGCCGGCCGAGCAGTACTTC.

The chain uses TRBV28 and TRBJ2-1; tentative D call: TRBD2 (5 bases). Germline V CDR1 and CDR2: MDHEN, SYDVKM. This CDR3 has 10 amino acids. The ends were cut back, 8 bases at V and 6 bases at J, with 5 bases in the middle. The CDR3 DNA reads as TGTGCCAGCGAGGGCAATGAGCAGTTCTTC. Protein: CASEGNEQFF.